Given below is one TCR beta chain in context. No cognate antigen has been identified for it. Per-base quality was not reported, and no clone a single base away is much larger than it. This entry comes from a study of OX40 agonist ivuxolimab in advanced cancers. In the study overall: The costimulatory receptor OX40 (CD134) was targeted by ivuxolimab, a fully human IgG2 agonistic monoclonal antibody. Intravenous ivuxolimab was administered to patients every 2 weeks at six dose levels: 0.01, 0.1, 0.3, 1.5, 3 and 10 mg/kg. Of the approximately 50 dose-escalation patients, hepatocellular carcinoma was present in around 20, melanoma in roughly 15, renal cell carcinoma in 9 and head and neck cancer in 9. Partial responses occurred in three dose-escalation patients: two with cutaneous melanoma and one with hepatocellular carcinoma. The monotherapy dose-escalation portion (N ≈ 57 patients) of the phase I ivuxolimab trial is reported in the paper. In the dose-escalation cohort, around four fifths of patients were male, and the mean age was around 60 years, with a range of about 23 to 85. Prior anti-PD-1, anti-PD-L1 or anti-CTLA-4 therapy was permitted, and 40% of dose-escalation patients had received checkpoint inhibitors. Peripheral TCRbeta sequencing aimed to test whether ivuxolimab altered TCR sequence diversity and caused clonal T-cell expansion. Summary of the overall study and its limitations: Low levels of normalized T-cell clonal expansion were also seen in some patients who did not respond. On average, CD8+ T cells showed more expanded clones than CD4+ T cells after ivuxolimab. Antigen specificity was not determined for the clonally expanded peripheral T cells. At doses of 0.1 to 3.0 mg/kg, clonal expansion of both CD4+ and CD8+ T cells in blood was seen between baseline and week 6. In partial responders in the 0.1-3.0 mg/kg groups, normalized peripheral clonal expansion was found to be among the lowest, especially among CD8+ T cells.

The trial excluded patients who had a history of autoimmune disease or who were on systemic immunosuppression. In every dose cohort, peripheral blood was drawn for TCR sequencing at baseline, cycle 4 day 1, and cycle 7 day 1. Samples were obtained from an open-label, multicenter, first-in-human phase I dose-escalation trial of ivuxolimab. Adults with locally advanced or metastatic head and neck squamous cell, hepatocellular, melanoma or renal cell carcinoma were enrolled in the trial. Before TCR sequencing, CD4+ T cells and CD8+ T cells from peripheral blood were sorted into separate populations. Genomic DNA was extracted from sorted cells for sequencing of the TCRbeta CDR3 region. TCRbeta CDR3 regions were sequenced using the immunoSEQ Assay. The immuneACCESS repertoire file appears here via TCRdb, limited to in-frame rearrangements. These files lack a portion of the clones; in checked studies, under half of the deficit traces to unresolved V genes, and the cause of the others is not known. The sample profile shows 9,500 to 14,000 clones; roughly four fifths of them were found once. The ten largest clonotypes hold more than 13% of the sample.

Unmatched junction bases come to 6, with V trimmed by 1 base and J by 5 bases. The germline V gene specifies SGHDT as CDR1 and YYEEEE as CDR2. From its cysteine to its phenylalanine, the CDR3 spans 14 amino acids. The CDR3 DNA has 42 bases and is translated from base 1. The chain was built from TRBV5-6 and TRBJ2-7; 7 bases in the middle match TRBD1. The receptor was isolated from an adult with an advanced solid tumor such as melanoma, head and neck, liver or kidney cancer. The material was CD4+ or CD8+ T cells sorted from blood, obtained in a trial of the OX40 agonist ivuxolimab. Here the CDR3 is given as CASSLTGTVDEQYF. The sequenced DNA: TGTGCCAGCAGCTTGACCGGGACAGTGGACGAGCAGTACTTC.